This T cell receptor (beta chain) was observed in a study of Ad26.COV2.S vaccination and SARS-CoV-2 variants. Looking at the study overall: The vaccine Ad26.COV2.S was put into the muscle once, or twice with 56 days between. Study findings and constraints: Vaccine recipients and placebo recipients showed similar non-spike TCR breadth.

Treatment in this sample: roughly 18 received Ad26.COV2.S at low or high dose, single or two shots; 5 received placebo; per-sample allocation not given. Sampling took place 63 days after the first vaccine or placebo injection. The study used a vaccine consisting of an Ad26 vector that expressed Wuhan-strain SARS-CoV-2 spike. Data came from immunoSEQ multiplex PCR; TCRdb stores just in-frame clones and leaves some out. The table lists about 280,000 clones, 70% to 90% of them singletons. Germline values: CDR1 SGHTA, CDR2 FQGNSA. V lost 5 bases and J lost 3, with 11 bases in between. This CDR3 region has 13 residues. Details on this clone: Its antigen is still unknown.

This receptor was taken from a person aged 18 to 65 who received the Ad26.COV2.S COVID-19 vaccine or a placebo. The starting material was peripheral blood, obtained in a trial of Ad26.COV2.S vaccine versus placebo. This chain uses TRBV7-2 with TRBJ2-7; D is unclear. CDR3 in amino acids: CASSLLGIYEQYF. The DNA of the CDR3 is TGTGCCAGCAGCCTCCTAGGAATCTACGAGCAGTACTTC.